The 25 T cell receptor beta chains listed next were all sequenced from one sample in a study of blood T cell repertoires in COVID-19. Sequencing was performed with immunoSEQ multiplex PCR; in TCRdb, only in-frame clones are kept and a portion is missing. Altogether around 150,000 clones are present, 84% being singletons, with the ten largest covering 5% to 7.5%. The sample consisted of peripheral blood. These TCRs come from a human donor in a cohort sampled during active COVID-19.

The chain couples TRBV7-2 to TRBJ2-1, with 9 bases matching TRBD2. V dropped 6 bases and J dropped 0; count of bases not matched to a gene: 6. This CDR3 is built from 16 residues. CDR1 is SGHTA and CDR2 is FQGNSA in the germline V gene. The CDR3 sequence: CASRLSGGTSYNEQFF. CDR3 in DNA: TGTGCCAGCAGACTGAGCGGGGGGACCTCCTACAATGAGCAGTTCTTC.

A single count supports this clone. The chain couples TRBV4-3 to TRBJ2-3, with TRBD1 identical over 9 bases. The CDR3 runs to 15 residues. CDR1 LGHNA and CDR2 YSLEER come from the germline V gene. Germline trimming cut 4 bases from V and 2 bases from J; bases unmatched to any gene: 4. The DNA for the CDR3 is TGCGCCAGCAGCCGGACAGGGGCCACCACAGATACGCAGTATTTT. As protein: CASSRTGATTDTQYF.

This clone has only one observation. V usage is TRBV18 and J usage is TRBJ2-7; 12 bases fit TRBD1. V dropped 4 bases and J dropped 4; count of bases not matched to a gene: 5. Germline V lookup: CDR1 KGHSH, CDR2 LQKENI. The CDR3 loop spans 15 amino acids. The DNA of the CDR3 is TGTGCCAGCTCACGCGGGACAGGGGGCGCTTACGAGCAGTACTTC. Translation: CASSRGTGGAYEQYF.

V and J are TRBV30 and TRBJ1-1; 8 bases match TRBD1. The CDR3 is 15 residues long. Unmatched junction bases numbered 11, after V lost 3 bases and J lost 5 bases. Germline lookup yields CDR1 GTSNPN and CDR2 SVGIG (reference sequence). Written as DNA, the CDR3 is TGTGCCTGGAGACCGAACAGGACAGGGCGGACTGAAGCTTTCTTT. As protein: CAWRPNRTGRTEAFF.

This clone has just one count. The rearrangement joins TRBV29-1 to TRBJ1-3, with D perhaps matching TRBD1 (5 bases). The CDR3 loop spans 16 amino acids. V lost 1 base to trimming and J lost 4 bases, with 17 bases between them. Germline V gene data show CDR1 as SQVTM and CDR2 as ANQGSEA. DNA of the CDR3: TGCAGCGTTGAAGGGGGGGGTCTGACCCCCGGAAACACCATATATTTT. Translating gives CSVEGGGLTPGNTIYF.

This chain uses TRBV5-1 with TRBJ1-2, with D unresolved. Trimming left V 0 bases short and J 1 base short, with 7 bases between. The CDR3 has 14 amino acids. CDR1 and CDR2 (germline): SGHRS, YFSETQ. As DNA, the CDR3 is TGCGCCAGCAGCTTGGCACAGAATAACTATGGCTACACCTTC. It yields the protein CASSLAQNNYGYTF.

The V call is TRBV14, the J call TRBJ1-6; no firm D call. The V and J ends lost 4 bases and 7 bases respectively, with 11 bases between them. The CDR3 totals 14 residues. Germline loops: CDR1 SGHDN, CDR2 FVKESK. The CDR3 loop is CASSPETRNSPLHF. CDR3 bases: TGTGCCAGCAGCCCCGAAACGAGGAATTCACCCCTCCACTTT.

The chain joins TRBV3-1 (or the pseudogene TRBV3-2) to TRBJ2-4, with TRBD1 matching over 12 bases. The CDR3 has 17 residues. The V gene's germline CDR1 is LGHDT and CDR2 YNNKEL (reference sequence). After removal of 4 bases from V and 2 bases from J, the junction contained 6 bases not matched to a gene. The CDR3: CASSRGTGGASKNIQYF. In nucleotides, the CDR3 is TGTGCCAGCAGCCGCGGGACAGGGGGCGCTTCCAAAAACATTCAGTACTTC.

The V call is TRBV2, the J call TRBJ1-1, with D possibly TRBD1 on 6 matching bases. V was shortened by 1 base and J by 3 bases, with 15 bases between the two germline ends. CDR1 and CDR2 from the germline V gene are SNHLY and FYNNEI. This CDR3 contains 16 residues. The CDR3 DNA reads TGTGCCAGCAGTGAAGGGGGGCTCCGGCAGTACACTGAAGCTTTCTTT. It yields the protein CASSEGGLRQYTEAFF.

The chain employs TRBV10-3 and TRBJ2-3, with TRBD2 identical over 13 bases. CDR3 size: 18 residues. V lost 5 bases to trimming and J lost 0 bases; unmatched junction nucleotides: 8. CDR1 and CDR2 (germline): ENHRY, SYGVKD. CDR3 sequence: CAISRGLAGATSTDTQYF. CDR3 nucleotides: TGTGCCATCAGTCGCGGACTAGCGGGGGCCACTAGCACAGATACGCAGTATTTT.

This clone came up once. In DNA, the CDR3 is TGCGCCAGCCTTAGTCGCCCGGGGAAGAACACTGAAGCTTTCTTT. Residues: CASLSRPGKNTEAFF. The chain combines TRBV23-1 with TRBJ1-1, with D unresolved. TRBV23-1 is known as an ORF, though its function is uncertain. Trimming shortened V by 8 bases and J by 1 base, and 17 bases separated the two germline ends. The CDR3 runs 15 residues.

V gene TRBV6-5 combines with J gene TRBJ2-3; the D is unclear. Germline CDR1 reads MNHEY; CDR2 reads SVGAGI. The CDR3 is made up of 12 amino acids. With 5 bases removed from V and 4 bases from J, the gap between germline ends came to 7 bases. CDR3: CASSHTADTQYF. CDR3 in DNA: TGTGCCAGCAGTCATACAGCAGATACGCAGTATTTT.

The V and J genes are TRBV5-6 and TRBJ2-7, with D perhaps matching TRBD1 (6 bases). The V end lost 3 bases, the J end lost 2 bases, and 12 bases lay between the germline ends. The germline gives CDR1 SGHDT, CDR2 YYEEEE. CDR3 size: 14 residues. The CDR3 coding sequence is TGTGCCAGCAGCTCAACTGGGGGCACCTACGAGCAGTACTTC. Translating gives CASSSTGGTYEQYF.

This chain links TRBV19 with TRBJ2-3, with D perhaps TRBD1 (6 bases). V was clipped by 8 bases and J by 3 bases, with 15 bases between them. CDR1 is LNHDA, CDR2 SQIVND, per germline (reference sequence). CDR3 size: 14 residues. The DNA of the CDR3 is TGTGCCAGTCCAACAGGGACCAGGACAGATACGCAGTATTTT. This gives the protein CASPTGTRTDTQYF.

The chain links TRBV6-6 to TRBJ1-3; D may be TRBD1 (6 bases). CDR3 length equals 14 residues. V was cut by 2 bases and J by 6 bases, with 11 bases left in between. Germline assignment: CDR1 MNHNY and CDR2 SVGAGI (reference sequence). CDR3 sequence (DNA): TGTGCCAGCAGTTACGCGGACAGCGAAAACACCATATATTTT. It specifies CASSYADSENTIYF.

CDR3 sequence reads: CATSLSGGETQYF. The CDR3 DNA reads TGTGCCACCAGCCTCTCGGGGGGAGAGACCCAGTACTTC. The V call is TRBV24-1, the J call TRBJ2-5; 7 nucleotides match TRBD2. V was pared by 7 bases and J by 4 bases, with 5 bases of the junction left unmatched. Germline V gives CDR1 KGHDR, CDR2 SFDVKD. The CDR3 has 13 residues.

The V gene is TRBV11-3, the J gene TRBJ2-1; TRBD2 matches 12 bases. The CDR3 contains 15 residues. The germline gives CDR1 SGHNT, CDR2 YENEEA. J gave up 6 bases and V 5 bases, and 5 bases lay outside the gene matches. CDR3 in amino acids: CASSKTSGGINEQFF. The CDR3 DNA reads TGTGCCAGCAGCAAGACTAGCGGGGGAATCAATGAGCAGTTCTTC.

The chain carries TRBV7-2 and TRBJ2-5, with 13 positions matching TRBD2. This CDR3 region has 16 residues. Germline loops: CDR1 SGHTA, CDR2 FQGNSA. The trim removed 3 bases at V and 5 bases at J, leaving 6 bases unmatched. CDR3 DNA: TGTGCCAGCAGCTTTTCGGGGACTAGCGGGACGGAGACCCAGTACTTC. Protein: CASSFSGTSGTETQYF.

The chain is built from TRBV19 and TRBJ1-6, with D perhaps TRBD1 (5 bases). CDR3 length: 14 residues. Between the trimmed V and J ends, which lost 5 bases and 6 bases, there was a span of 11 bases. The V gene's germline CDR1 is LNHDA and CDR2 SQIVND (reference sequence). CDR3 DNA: TGTGCCAGTAGTTGGCAGGGCGGTAATTCACCCCTCCACTTT. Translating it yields CASSWQGGNSPLHF. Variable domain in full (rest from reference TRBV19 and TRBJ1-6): DGGITQSPKYLFRKEGQNVTLSCEQNLNHDAMYWYRQDPGQGLRLIYYSQIVNDFQKGDIAEGYSVSREKKESFPLTVTSAQKNPTAFYLCASSWQGGNSPLHFGNGTRLTVT.

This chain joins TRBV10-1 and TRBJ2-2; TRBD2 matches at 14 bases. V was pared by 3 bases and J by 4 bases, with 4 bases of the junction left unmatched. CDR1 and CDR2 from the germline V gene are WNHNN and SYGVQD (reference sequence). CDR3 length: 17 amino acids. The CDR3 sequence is CASSEGTSGGFTGELFF. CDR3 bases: TGCGCCAGCAGTGAAGGGACTAGCGGGGGTTTCACCGGGGAGCTGTTTTTT.

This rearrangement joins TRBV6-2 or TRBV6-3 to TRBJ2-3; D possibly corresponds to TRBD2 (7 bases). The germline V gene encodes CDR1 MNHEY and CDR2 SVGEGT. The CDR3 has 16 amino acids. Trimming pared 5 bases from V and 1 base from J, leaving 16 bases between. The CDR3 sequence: CASSKTRGARTDTQYF. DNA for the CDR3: TGTGCCAGCAGTAAGACACGGGGGGCCCGCACAGATACGCAGTATTTT.

The CDR3 DNA follows: TGTGCCAGCAGTCGGGGGGGCGATAGGGAGCAGTACTTC. Translating it yields CASSRGGDREQYF. This chain connects TRBV6-2 or TRBV6-3 to TRBJ2-7, with TRBD2 matching 8 bases. CDR3 length: 13 amino acids. The J segment lost 7 bases and the V segment lost 5 bases, leaving 7 bases of the junction unmatched. Germline V gene sequence: CDR1 MNHEY, CDR2 SVGEGT.

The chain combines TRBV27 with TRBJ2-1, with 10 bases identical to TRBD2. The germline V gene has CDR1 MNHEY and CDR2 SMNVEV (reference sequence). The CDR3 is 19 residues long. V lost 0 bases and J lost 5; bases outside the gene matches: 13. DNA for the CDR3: TGTGCCAGCAGTTTATCCGTAGGGCTAGCGGGGGAGTCACACAATGAGCAGTTCTTC. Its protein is CASSLSVGLAGESHNEQFF.

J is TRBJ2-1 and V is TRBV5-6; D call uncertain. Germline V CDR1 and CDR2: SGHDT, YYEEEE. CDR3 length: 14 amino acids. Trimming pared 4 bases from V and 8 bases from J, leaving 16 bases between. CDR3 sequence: CASSRKTPIYEQFF. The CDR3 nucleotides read TGTGCCAGCAGCCGGAAGACACCGATCTATGAGCAGTTCTTC.

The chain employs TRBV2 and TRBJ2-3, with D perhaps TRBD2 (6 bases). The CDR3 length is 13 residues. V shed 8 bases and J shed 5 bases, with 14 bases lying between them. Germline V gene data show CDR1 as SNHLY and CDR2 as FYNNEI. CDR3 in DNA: TGTGCCAGCCGGGGGACTCCCGAAGATACGCAGTATTTT. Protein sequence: CASRGTPEDTQYF.